Below are 13 T cell receptor beta chains sequenced from a single sample in a study of blood T cell repertoires in COVID-19. Assay: immunoSEQ multiplex PCR; the TCRdb copy retains only in-frame clones and omits some. The sample consists of about 180,000 clones, 75% to 90% of them appearing once. The sequenced material came from PBMCs or T cells enriched from blood (not recorded which). All receptors come from a man in his forties who had recovered from COVID-19.

J is TRBJ1-5 and V is TRBV18; TRBD1 is a possible D gene (5 bases). V lost 0 bases and J lost 6, with 18 bases in between. This CDR3 comprises 17 residues. CDR1 KGHSH and CDR2 LQKENI come from the germline V gene. CDR3 residues: CASSPPIGAGIGQPQHF. The CDR3 DNA reads TGTGCCAGCTCACCACCAATTGGAGCAGGGATCGGTCAGCCCCAGCATTTT. Filled out from reference TRBV18 and TRBJ1-5, the complete variable domain reads NAGVMQNPRHLVRRRGQEARLRCSPMKGHSHVYWYRQLPEEGLKFMVYLQKENIIDESGMPKERFSAEFPKEGPSILRIQQVVRGDSAAYFCASSPPIGAGIGQPQHFGDGTRLSIL.

The J gene is TRBJ2-7, the V gene TRBV6-5; 11 nucleotides line up with TRBD1. Unmatched junction bases numbered 8, after V lost 6 bases and J lost 4 bases. Germline CDR1 is MNHEY and CDR2 is SVGAGI. The CDR3 covers 15 residues. The DNA of the CDR3 is TGTGCCAGCAGCCAACCGGGACAGGGGGAGTACGAGCAGTACTTC. Translating it yields CASSQPGQGEYEQYF.

V usage is TRBV13 and J usage is TRBJ1-1, with TRBD1 matching over 9 bases. The CDR3 has 14 amino acids. Germline V gene sequence: CDR1 PRHDT, CDR2 FYEKMQ (reference sequence). The J segment lost 6 bases and the V segment lost 6 bases, leaving 8 bases of the junction unmatched. CDR3 sequence (DNA): TGTGCCAGCAGACCGGGACAGGGTTTCGCTGAAGCTTTCTTT. The encoded protein is CASRPGQGFAEAFF.

The chain uses TRBV7-8 and TRBJ2-7, with D perhaps TRBD2 (5 bases). V lost 5 bases and J lost 0, with 14 bases in between. Germline V lookup: CDR1 SGHVS, CDR2 FQNEAQ. The CDR3 runs 15 residues. The CDR3 region is CASSPRESGSYEQYF. As DNA, the CDR3 is TGTGCCAGCAGCCCTCGTGAAAGCGGCTCCTACGAGCAGTACTTC. The full variable domain, completed using reference TRBV7-8 and TRBJ2-7, is GAGVSQSPRYKVAKRGQDVALRCDPISGHVSLFWYQQALGQGPEFLTYFQNEAQLDKSGLPSDRFFAERPEGSVSTLKIQRTQQEDSAVYLCASSPRESGSYEQYFGPGTRLTVT.

There are a few counts of this clone. The rearrangement uses TRBV3-1 (or the pseudogene TRBV3-2) and TRBJ1-2; tentatively, D is TRBD1 (5 bases). This CDR3 is built from 16 residues. V was cut by 4 bases and J by 8 bases, with 23 bases left in between. CDR1 and CDR2 from the germline V gene are LGHDT and YNNKEL (reference sequence). In DNA, the CDR3 is TGTGCCAGCAGCCCGCCGGCGCAATGGCAGGGTGGAGGCTACACCTTC. It yields the protein CASSPPAQWQGGGYTF.

The chain couples TRBV28 to TRBJ2-7; D might be TRBD1 (7 bases). The V end lost 4 bases, the J end lost 4 bases, and 17 bases lay between the germline ends. The length of the CDR3 is 15 residues. Germline V CDR1 and CDR2: MDHEN, SYDVKM. The CDR3 sequence: CASSSRRGVRYEQYF. Written as DNA, the CDR3 is TGTGCCAGCAGTTCACGCAGGGGGGTTAGGTACGAGCAGTACTTC.

The V gene is TRBV28, the J gene TRBJ1-1; a possible D gene is TRBD1 (6 bases). Germline V gene data show CDR1 as MDHEN and CDR2 as SYDVKM. The CDR3 runs 15 residues. The germline V and J ends were trimmed by 3 bases and 4 bases, with 15 bases remaining between them. The CDR3 reads CASSFVGAQGTEAFF. CDR3 DNA: TGTGCCAGCAGTTTTGTGGGGGCGCAGGGCACTGAAGCTTTCTTT.

This clone was found a few times. The chain has TRBV9 and TRBJ1-3; 7 nucleotides align to TRBD1. The CDR3 totals 13 residues. V lost 3 bases to trimming and J lost 9 bases; unmatched junction nucleotides: 6. Germline CDR1 and CDR2: SGDLS and YYNGEE. CDR3 sequence reads: CASSDLSGGTIYF. In nucleotides, the CDR3 is TGTGCCAGCAGCGATTTATCAGGGGGCACCATATATTTT.

CDR3 residues: CASSKLAGGLSEQFF. CDR3 coding DNA: TGTGCCAGTAGTAAACTAGCGGGAGGGCTCTCTGAGCAGTTCTTC. This chain uses TRBV19 with TRBJ2-1; TRBD2 agrees at 13 bases. The CDR3 has 15 amino acids. J was trimmed by 9 bases and V by 4 bases; bases with no gene match: 6. Germline CDR1 reads LNHDA; CDR2 reads SQIVND (reference sequence).

The chain combines TRBV19 with TRBJ1-5, with a tentative D call TRBD1 (5 bases). CDR1 is LNHDA, CDR2 SQIVND, per germline (reference sequence). V shed 7 bases and J shed 3 bases, with 13 bases lying between them. The CDR3 consists of 14 residues. CDR3 sequence: CASTYKGYNQPQHF. CDR3 DNA: TGTGCCAGTACCTACAAGGGGTACAATCAGCCCCAGCATTTT.

The chain links TRBV18 to TRBJ1-1, with a tentative D call TRBD1 (5 bases). Germline V gene lookup returns CDR1 KGHSH and CDR2 LQKENI. V was shortened by 2 bases and J by 1 base, with 11 bases between the two germline ends. This CDR3 comprises 15 residues. CDR3 amino acids: CASSPLTESNTEAFF. Written as DNA, the CDR3 is TGTGCCAGCTCACCATTGACAGAGTCGAACACTGAAGCTTTCTTT.

The chain uses TRBV19 and TRBJ2-1, with TRBD1 identical over 7 bases. The CDR3 consists of 14 residues. The germline V gene has CDR1 LNHDA and CDR2 SQIVND (reference sequence). V lost 2 bases and J lost 4; bases outside the gene matches: 2. CDR3 sequence: CASSIRDSYNEQFF. Here the CDR3 DNA reads TGTGCCAGTAGTATACGGGACAGTTACAATGAGCAGTTCTTC.

This chain links TRBV27 with TRBJ2-1; D is unclear. Germline V CDR1 and CDR2: MNHEY, SMNVEV (reference sequence). The CDR3 is 11 residues long. Deletions cut 7 bases from V and 4 bases from J, with 5 bases between. CDR3 DNA: TGTGCCAGCATGCGGTACAATGAGCAGTTCTTC. This translates into CASMRYNEQFF.